This TCR beta chain was identified during a study of T cells in Graves' hyperthyroidism and ophthalmopathy. Study overall: Peripheral blood specimens were obtained at initial diagnosis, prior to any treatment. Study-wide findings and caveats: Ophthalmopathy was predicted by the model a median of approximately 6 months ahead of onset. Blood samples included most of the expanded thyroid clonotypes exceeding 0.001.

Orbital computed tomography, thyroid ultrasound, serum thyroxine and TRAb, and clinical symptoms together informed the diagnoses. In the case of this clonotype: Its target is not known.

V dropped 3 bases and J dropped 2 bases, with 9 bases sitting between them. Germline V gene lookup returns CDR1 SGHDN and CDR2 FVKESK. The CDR3 sequence is 14 residues long. TCR beta CDR3 region amplification was performed from RNA transcripts. HTBI primers were the set used in a first-round RT-PCR of the TCR CDR3. A single record per CDR3 protein comes from TCRdb applying MiXCR to the multiplex PCR reads. The sample contains about 740,000 distinct CDR3 sequences, less than 15% of which appear only once. V gene TRBV14 combines with J gene TRBJ2-3; D not certain. The TCR originated in a woman in her late teens or twenties with Graves' hyperthyroidism. What was sequenced was blood. The CDR3 loop reads CASSQDHYTDTQYF. The CDR3 nucleotides read TGTGCCAGCAGCCAGGATCACTACACAGATACGCAGTATTTT. Full variable domain (remainder filled in from reference TRBV14 and TRBJ2-3): EAGVTQFPSHSVIEKGQTVTLRCDPISGHDNLYWYRRVMGKEIKFLLHFVKESKQDESGMPNNRFLAERTGGTYSTLKVQPAELEDSGVYFCASSQDHYTDTQYFGPGTRLTVL.